Below are 7 T cell receptor beta chains sequenced from a single sample in a study of T cell responses to AZD1222 COVID-19 vaccine. Assay: immunoSEQ multiplex PCR; the TCRdb copy retains only in-frame clones and omits some. In the table there are some 150,000 clones, about 87% of which are singletons. The sample was peripheral blood, taken on day 0 of AZD1222 vaccination. The source is an adult in good health.

The chain links TRBV6-4 to TRBJ2-3, with 7 nucleotides matching TRBD2. CDR1 and CDR2 (germline): MRHNA, SNTAGT. Trimming removed 8 bases from V and 0 bases from J; junction bases left unmatched: 14. This CDR3 region has 17 residues. CDR3 in DNA: TGTGCCAGCGTGGGAAGCGGGACCCACTCTAGCACAGATACGCAGTATTTT. Its protein product is CASVGSGTHSSTDTQYF.

In its sample, this clone was seen once. The chain has TRBV5-8 and TRBJ2-3, with 16 positions matching TRBD2. CDR3 length: 17 amino acids. With V trimmed by 4 bases and J by 3 bases, 5 bases remained unmatched. Germline V gives CDR1 SGHTS, CDR2 YDEGEE. CDR3: CASSLGTSGRGTDTQYF. In nucleotides, the CDR3 is TGTGCCAGCAGCCTGGGGACTAGCGGGAGGGGAACAGATACGCAGTATTTT.

The chain carries TRBV28 and TRBJ2-5; a possible D gene is TRBD2 (5 bases). The CDR3 length is 17 residues. Per germline, CDR1 MDHEN and CDR2 SYDVKM. Trimming took off 5 bases at V and 3 bases at J, with 22 bases between the two ends. The CDR3, as DNA: TGTGCCAGCAGTCTAAGCCCGACTATCACGGTGGAAGAGACCCAGTACTTC. It translates to CASSLSPTITVEETQYF.

A single count supports this clone. The chain employs TRBV9 and TRBJ1-3; 11 bases match TRBD1. The CDR3 sequence is 15 residues long. Trimming removed 2 bases from V and 4 bases from J; junction bases left unmatched: 2. CDR1 is SGDLS and CDR2 is YYNGEE in the germline V gene. The CDR3 reads CASSVGTGGGNTIYF. The CDR3 DNA reads as TGTGCCAGCAGCGTCGGGACAGGGGGGGGAAACACCATATATTTT.

The chain recombines TRBV6-2 or TRBV6-3 with TRBJ1-5; 7 bases align to TRBD1. V lost 2 bases and J lost 2; bases outside the gene matches: 15. The CDR3 totals 19 residues. Germline lookup yields CDR1 MNHEY and CDR2 SVGEGT. The CDR3 coding sequence is TGTGCCAGCAGTTACCCTTTGGGACAGCCCTTATGGCGCAATCAGCCCCAGCATTTT. Translation gives CASSYPLGQPLWRNQPQHF.

The chain carries TRBV10-3 and TRBJ1-1; 8 nucleotides line up with TRBD1. The J segment lost 10 bases and the V segment lost 1 base, leaving 14 bases of the junction unmatched. The CDR3 is 16 amino acids. Germline values: CDR1 ENHRY, CDR2 SYGVKD. CDR3 sequence (DNA): TGTGCCATCAGTGAGTACGGGACAGGCCCCCGGGCGGGAGCTTTCTTT. It yields the protein CAISEYGTGPRAGAFF.

The chain employs TRBV3-1 (or the pseudogene TRBV3-2) and TRBJ2-7; 10 nucleotides agree with TRBD2. Germline V gene lookup returns CDR1 LGHDT and CDR2 YNNKEL (reference sequence). With 0 bases clipped from V and 2 bases from J, the junction kept 4 bases outside the gene matches. The CDR3 runs 16 residues. The CDR3 spells CASSQDPSGSPYEQYF. CDR3 DNA: TGTGCCAGCAGCCAAGATCCTAGCGGGAGCCCCTACGAGCAGTACTTC.